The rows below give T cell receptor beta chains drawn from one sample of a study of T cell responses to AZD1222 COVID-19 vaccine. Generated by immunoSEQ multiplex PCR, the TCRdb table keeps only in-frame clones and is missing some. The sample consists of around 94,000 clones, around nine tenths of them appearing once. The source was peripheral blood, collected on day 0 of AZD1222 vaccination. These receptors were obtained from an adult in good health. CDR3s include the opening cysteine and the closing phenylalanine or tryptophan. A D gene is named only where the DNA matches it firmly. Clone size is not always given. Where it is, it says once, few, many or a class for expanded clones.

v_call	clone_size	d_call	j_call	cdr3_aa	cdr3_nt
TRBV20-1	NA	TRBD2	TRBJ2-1	CSASPSGGPYNEQFF	TGCAGTGCTAGTCCTAGCGGTGGTCCCTACAATGAGCAGTTCTTC
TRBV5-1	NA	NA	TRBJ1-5	CASSGDSNQPQHF	TGCGCCAGCAGCGGTGATAGCAATCAGCCCCAGCATTTT
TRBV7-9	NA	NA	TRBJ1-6	CASSQTREGWMNSPLHF	TGTGCCAGCAGCCAAACACGCGAAGGCTGGATGAATTCACCCCTCCACTTT
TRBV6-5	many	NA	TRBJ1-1	CASSSLIDTEAFF	TGTGCCAGCAGTTCTCTCATTGACACTGAAGCTTTCTTT
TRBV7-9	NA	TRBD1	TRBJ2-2	CASSLSQGQGNTGELFF	TGTGCCAGCAGCTTAAGCCAAGGACAGGGGAACACCGGGGAGCTGTTTTTT
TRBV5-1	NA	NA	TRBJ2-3	CASSLYGTDTQYF	TGCGCCAGCAGCTTGTATGGCACAGATACGCAGTATTTT
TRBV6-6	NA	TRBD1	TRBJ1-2	CASSQTGGSPGYTF	TGTGCCAGCAGTCAGACAGGGGGCTCCCCTGGCTACACCTTC
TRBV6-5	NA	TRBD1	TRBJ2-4	CASSKGDRENIQYF	TGTGCCAGCAGCAAGGGGGACAGGGAAAACATTCAGTACTTC
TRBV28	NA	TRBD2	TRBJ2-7	CASSPTSGRFSYEQYF	TGTGCCAGCAGTCCTACTAGCGGTCGATTCTCCTACGAGCAGTACTTC
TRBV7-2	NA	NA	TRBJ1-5	CASSLGRDSNQPQHF	TGTGCCAGCAGCTTAGGCCGGGACAGCAATCAGCCCCAGCATTTT
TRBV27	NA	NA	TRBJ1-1	CASSYLGGADTEAFF	TGTGCCAGCAGTTACCTGGGGGGGGCGGACACTGAAGCTTTCTTT